Listed below are T cell receptor beta chains from one sample, sequenced in a study of a mutant IDH1 vaccine in newly diagnosed glioma. This table comes from immunoSEQ multiplex PCR, and its TCRdb copy is limited to in-frame clones, with some not included. The profile shows around 89,000 clones, about 80% of them singletons. The input for sequencing was PBMCs, taken from a glioma patient treated with radiotherapy, temozolomide or both. The receptors here all came from a woman in her forties or fifties with glioma. Each CDR3 is given with its conserved first and last residue. D genes are given only for firm matches. Some rows mark clone size as missing; the rest say once, few, many or name a class of expanded clone.

15	TRBV2	-	TRBJ1-2	once	CASSLRAAGHYGYTF	TGTGCCAGCAGTTTACGCGCGGCTGGGCACTATGGCTACACCTTC
11	TRBV29-1	-	TRBJ1-2	few	CSVGTVYGYTF	TGCAGCGTTGGGACGGTATATGGCTACACCTTC
16	TRBV4-2	TRBD2	TRBJ2-1	few	CASSQESGGAWYEQFF	TGTGCCAGCAGCCAAGAGAGCGGGGGGGCCTGGTATGAGCAGTTCTTC
17	TRBV7-9	-	TRBJ1-1	-	CASSSSRKTGLNTEAFF	TGTGCCAGCAGCTCTTCACGAAAGACAGGCCTGAACACTGAAGCTTTCTTT
17	TRBV9	TRBD1	TRBJ1-4	-	CASSSGQGEHIGEKLFF	TGTGCCAGCAGCTCGGGACAGGGAGAGCACATCGGTGAAAAACTGTTTTTT
13	TRBV29-1	-	TRBJ2-1	-	CSVDRGAPNEQFF	TGCAGCGTTGACCGGGGCGCCCCCAATGAGCAGTTCTTC
15	TRBV5-1	-	TRBJ1-3	-	CASSLDRAAGNTIYF	TGCGCCAGCAGCTTGGACAGGGCAGCAGGAAACACCATATATTTT
18	TRBV5-6	TRBD2	TRBJ2-3	few	CASSRMTGGGGATDTQYF	TGTGCCAGCAGCCGCATGACAGGCGGCGGGGGGGCCACAGATACGCAGTATTTT
13	TRBV18	-	TRBJ2-7	few	CASSPYRDYEQYF	TGTGCCAGCTCACCATATAGGGACTACGAGCAGTACTTC
13	TRBV5-1	-	TRBJ2-7	-	CASSLGTVYEQYF	TGCGCCAGCAGCTTGGGAACAGTCTACGAGCAGTACTTC
15	TRBV19	-	TRBJ1-2	-	CASSPLSGANYGYTF	TGTGCCAGTAGTCCGCTGTCAGGGGCTAACTATGGCTACACCTTC
14	TRBV11-1	-	TRBJ2-7	-	CASSSPGPTYEQYF	TGTGCCAGCAGCTCCCCGGGACCCACCTACGAGCAGTACTTC
11	TRBV29-1	-	TRBJ2-5	few	CSVRRGETQYF	TGCAGCGTTCGCAGGGGAGAGACCCAGTACTTC
13	TRBV7-3	-	TRBJ2-5	once	CASSLNSGDNLDF	TGTGCCAGCAGCTTAAACTCCGGGGACAACTTGGACTTC